The rows below give T cell receptor beta chains drawn from one sample of a study of molecular identifiers for immune sequencing clone quantification. TCRdb analysed the PCR reads with MiXCR anew, one entry per CDR3 protein. This table has approximately 590,000 distinct CDR3 sequences, about 25% appearing once. What was sequenced was naive CD8+ T cells from blood, with Jurkat cell RNA spiked in. These receptors were collected from a human donor in good health. Some libraries in this study had Jurkat cell RNA spiked in. The CDR3 runs from the conserved cysteine through the conserved F or W. A D gene is named only where the DNA matches it firmly. Clone size is not always given. Where it is, it says once, few, many or a class for expanded clones.

size	V	D	J	DNA	CDR3
few	TRBV27	TRBD1	TRBJ1-4	TGTGCCAGCAGTAACACCCTACCACAGGGGGCCACTAATGAAAAACTGTTTTTT	CASSNTLPQGATNEKLFF
few	TRBV20-1	TRBD1	TRBJ2-7	TGCAGTGCTAGAGATCGCCGACAGGGGCCGTCCTACGAGCAGTACTTC	CSARDRRQGPSYEQYF
many	TRBV30	TRBD2	TRBJ2-3	TGTGCGGGGTCTAGCGGGAGGCAAGATACGCAGTATTTT	CAGSSGRQDTQYF
many	TRBV28	TRBD2	TRBJ2-1	TGTGCCAGCACCATTTCCCCTAGCGGAGGCGGTGAGCAGTTCTTC	CASTISPSGGGEQFF
-	TRBV20-1	-	TRBJ1-1	TGCAGTGCTAGGGCCCCGAACACTGAAGCTTTCTTT	CSARAPNTEAFF
many	TRBV7-9	-	TRBJ2-1	TGTGCCAGCAGCTTAGAAGCCGGGACGAGCCCGTTGAATGAGCAGTTCTTC	CASSLEAGTSPLNEQFF
once	TRBV12-5	-	TRBJ2-7	TGTGCTAGTGCTCATAGCCCCGGGTACGAGCAGTACTTC	CASAHSPGYEQYF
few	TRBV30	-	TRBJ2-1	TGTGCCTTCGAGGGACCAAGCTCCTACAATGAGCAGTTCTTC	CAFEGPSSYNEQFF
many	TRBV7-9	-	TRBJ1-2	TGTGCCAGCAGCTTAGTTGAGGGGAGCGGCTACACCTTC	CASSLVEGSGYTF
few	TRBV19	-	TRBJ2-1	TGTGCCTCCGGGGCCTGGGGCAATGAGCAGTTCTTC	CASGAWGNEQFF
-	TRBV27	TRBD2	TRBJ2-7	TGTGCCAGCAGTCCGACGGGACTACCATACGAGCAGTACTTC	CASSPTGLPYEQYF
-	TRBV27	-	TRBJ2-2	TGTGCCAGCAGTTTTCACCTCCGAGGCACCGGGGAGCTGTTTTTT	CASSFHLRGTGELFF
many	TRBV4-2	TRBD1	TRBJ1-5	TGTGCCAGCAGCCCATTTACTGGCGGGGCGGACAGGGAATATCAGCCCCAGCATTTT	CASSPFTGGADREYQPQHF
-	TRBV25-1	-	TRBJ1-3	TGTGCCAGCAGTGAATTGGGAGGGGACTCTGGAAACACCATATATTTT	CASSELGGDSGNTIYF
-	TRBV28	-	TRBJ1-1	TGTACCAGCAGTTTCCTCACGCCTGCCCTGGGGGACACTGAAGCTTTCTTT	CTSSFLTPALGDTEAFF
-	TRBV5-4	-	TRBJ2-5	TGTGCCAGCAGCCCAAACTTTGGACAGATTCAAGAGACCCAGTACTTC	CASSPNFGQIQETQYF
-	TRBV14	-	TRBJ1-1	TGTGCCAGCAGCCAAGAATGGGGGAATCCTGAAGCTTTCTTT	CASSQEWGNPEAFF
few	TRBV2	-	TRBJ2-6	TGTGCCAGCAGTGAAGCCGGGACCCTTGCCGGGGCCAACGTCCTGACTTTC	CASSEAGTLAGANVLTF
-	TRBV6-5	TRBD2	TRBJ2-2	TGTGCCAGCAGTTCCCCGACTAGCGGGAGGGCCAACACCGGGGAGCTGTTTTTT	CASSSPTSGRANTGELFF
few	TRBV16	TRBD1	TRBJ1-5	TGTGCCAGCAGCCAATCCCCTGGGACAGGGGGCTTTCAGCCCCAGCATTTT	CASSQSPGTGGFQPQHF
-	TRBV19	-	TRBJ1-6	TGTGCCAGCAGACAGAACAATTCACCCCTCCACTTT	CASRQNNSPLHF
few	TRBV12-3/TRBV12-4	-	TRBJ2-2	TGTGCCAGCAGTTTTTGGCAGGTCCCCACCGGGGAGCTGTTTTTT	CASSFWQVPTGELFF